These 14 T cell receptor beta chains came from one sample sequenced in a study of T cells in Graves' hyperthyroidism and ophthalmopathy. Authors of the study amplified TCR beta CDR3 regions from RNA transcripts. HTBI primers were employed in a first-round RT-PCR of the TCR CDR3. TCRdb re-called the multiplex PCR reads through MiXCR, storing one row per CDR3 protein. Of hundreds of thousands of distinct CDR3 sequences in the sample, 16% were seen once. Sequencing was carried out using blood. The receptors shown here come from a young woman with Graves' hyperthyroidism.

The chain uses TRBV7-9 and TRBJ2-3; 10 bases are shared with TRBD1. The CDR3 loop spans 16 amino acids. V lost 5 bases and J lost 9; bases outside the gene matches: 14. The germline V gene has CDR1 SEHNR and CDR2 FQNEAQ (reference sequence). The CDR3 is CASSNRDRGPTGTQYF. The DNA for the CDR3 is TGTGCCAGCAGCAACCGAGACAGGGGGCCAACGGGGACGCAGTATTTT.

The table lists this clonotype with a few counts. This sequence joins TRBV10-3 and TRBJ2-5, with 8 bases matching TRBD1. Germline loops: CDR1 ENHRY, CDR2 SYGVKD. J was trimmed by 3 bases and V by 6 bases; bases with no gene match: 15. The CDR3 consists of 17 residues. This chain's CDR3 is CAIRPGQDVQGEETQYF. The CDR3 DNA reads as TGTGCCATCAGACCGGGACAGGACGTCCAGGGGGAAGAGACCCAGTACTTC.

CDR3 amino acids: CASSDLADHNEQFF. As DNA, the CDR3 is TGTGCCAGCAGTGATCTGGCGGACCACAATGAGCAGTTCTTC. This chain joins TRBV6-4 and TRBJ2-1; the D is unclear. V shed 3 bases and J shed 5 bases, with 11 bases lying between them. Germline values: CDR1 MRHNA, CDR2 SNTAGT. The CDR3 has 14 amino acids.

This clonotype was seen a single time. The J gene is TRBJ2-7, the V gene TRBV20-1, with 7 nucleotides matching TRBD2. With 6 bases clipped from V and 2 bases from J, the junction kept 4 bases outside the gene matches. The CDR3 runs to 12 residues. Germline V CDR1 and CDR2: DFQATT, SNEGSKA (reference sequence). The CDR3 loop is CSAWGGTYEQYF. CDR3 sequence (DNA): TGCAGTGCCTGGGGGGGGACCTACGAGCAGTACTTC.

This clonotype was counted many times. The chain is built from TRBV27 and TRBJ2-1, with 8 positions matching TRBD2. The CDR3 runs to 13 residues. V gave up 8 bases and J gave up 7 bases; unmatched junction bases: 7. Germline V gene data show CDR1 as MNHEY and CDR2 as SMNVEV (reference sequence). The CDR3 protein is CASGREGRNEQFF. The CDR3 coding sequence is TGTGCCAGCGGACGGGAGGGGAGGAATGAGCAGTTCTTC.

This clonotype has at least ten counts. V gene TRBV19 combines with J gene TRBJ1-5; D remains unclear. Germline CDR1 LNHDA, CDR2 SQIVND (reference sequence). V lost 5 bases and J 2 bases, leaving 13 bases between the germline ends. The CDR3 totals 15 residues. CDR3 coding DNA: TGTGCCAGTAGTGCCCCGTCAAGAGGCAATCAGCCCCAGCATTTT. Amino acid sequence: CASSAPSRGNQPQHF. The variable domain in full, with the rest retrieved from reference TRBV19 and TRBJ1-5, is DGGITQSPKYLFRKEGQNVTLSCEQNLNHDAMYWYRQDPGQGLRLIYYSQIVNDFQKGDIAEGYSVSREKKESFPLTVTSAQKNPTAFYLCASSAPSRGNQPQHFGDGTRLSIL.

In its sample, this clonotype was seen a few times. This chain connects TRBV12-3 or TRBV12-4 to TRBJ2-4; no reliable D call. V gave up 3 bases and J gave up 0 bases, with 9 bases separating them. The CDR3 is made up of 15 amino acids. CDR3 nucleotides: TGTGCCAGCAGTTTCGGTAAACTAGCCAAAAACATTCAGTACTTC. This translates into CASSFGKLAKNIQYF.

In this sample, this clonotype turned up many times. V usage is TRBV7-2 and J usage is TRBJ1-2, with 11 bases identical to TRBD1. The CDR3 contains 17 residues. Germline V gene data show CDR1 as SGHTA and CDR2 as FQGNSA. V trimming: 6 bases; J trimming: 10 bases; junction bases outside the gene matches: 19. The CDR3 is CASSSSFRRTGGIPYTF. CDR3 nucleotide sequence: TGTGCCAGCAGTTCCTCATTTAGAAGGACAGGGGGCATCCCCTACACCTTC. Full variable domain (outside the CDR3, taken from reference TRBV7-2 and TRBJ1-2): GAGVSQSPSNKVTEKGKDVELRCDPISGHTALYWYRQSLGQGLEFLIYFQGNSAPDKSGLPSDRFSAERTGGSVSTLTIQRTQQEDSAVYLCASSSSFRRTGGIPYTFGSGTRLTVV.

The CDR3, as DNA: TGTGCCAGCAGCCAGCCGACAGCGTACCAAGAGACCCAGTACTTC. It is translated as CASSQPTAYQETQYF. The chain combines TRBV14 with TRBJ2-5, with D maybe TRBD1 (5 bases). The CDR3 has 15 amino acids. V dropped 3 bases and J dropped 0 bases, with 11 bases sitting between them. CDR1 is SGHDN and CDR2 is FVKESK in the germline V gene. Variable domain in full (rest from reference TRBV14 and TRBJ2-5): EAGVTQFPSHSVIEKGQTVTLRCDPISGHDNLYWYRRVMGKEIKFLLHFVKESKQDESGMPNNRFLAERTGGTYSTLKVQPAELEDSGVYFCASSQPTAYQETQYFGPGTRLLVL.

This clonotype was picked up many times. The chain employs TRBV10-2 and TRBJ2-3; 9 nucleotides match TRBD2. The germline V gene encodes CDR1 WSHSY and CDR2 SAAADI. This CDR3 is built from 16 residues. Germline trimming cut 3 bases from V and 3 bases from J; bases unmatched to any gene: 7. The CDR3, as DNA: TGCGCCAGCAGTGATGGGGCTAGCGGGGTTACAGATACGCAGTATTTT. This gives the protein CASSDGASGVTDTQYF.

This chain uses TRBV30 with TRBJ2-5; 10 bases are a match to TRBD1. From germline, CDR1 is GTSNPN and CDR2 SVGIG (reference sequence). J was trimmed by 5 bases and V by 2 bases; bases with no gene match: 2. This CDR3 comprises 13 residues. The CDR3 reads CAWSRGQGETQYF. DNA for the CDR3: TGTGCCTGGAGTAGGGGACAGGGGGAGACCCAGTACTTC.

The chain is built from TRBV2 and TRBJ1-6, with D possibly matching TRBD1 (6 bases). Germline V gene sequence: CDR1 SNHLY, CDR2 FYNNEI. Trimming cost V 2 bases and J 9 bases, with 14 bases left between them. The CDR3 spans 15 residues. The CDR3 loop reads CASSELGQAISPLHF. Written as DNA, the CDR3 is TGTGCCAGCAGTGAATTGGGACAAGCGATTTCACCCCTCCACTTT.

This clonotype was counted at least ten times. The chain recombines TRBV28 with TRBJ2-3; 10 bases agree with TRBD2. The trim removed 5 bases at V and 5 bases at J, leaving 7 bases unmatched. CDR1 is MDHEN, CDR2 SYDVKM, per germline. CDR3 length equals 15 residues. CDR3 in DNA: TGTGCCAGCAGTGGGCCGCTAGCGGGAGTAGATACGCAGTATTTT. Amino acid sequence: CASSGPLAGVDTQYF. The full variable domain, with the rest looked up from reference TRBV28 and TRBJ2-3, is DVKVTQSSRYLVKRTGEKVFLECVQDMDHENMFWYRQDPGLGLRLIYFSYDVKMKEKGDIPEGYSVSREKKERFSLILESASTNQTSMYLCASSGPLAGVDTQYFGPGTRLTVL.

This chain joins TRBV29-1 and TRBJ2-3, with D maybe TRBD2 (6 bases). V lost 8 bases and J lost 6, with 12 bases in between. Germline V lookup: CDR1 SQVTM, CDR2 ANQGSEA. This CDR3 has 11 residues. CDR3 protein: CSLRGGDTQYF. CDR3 bases: TGCAGCCTCCGTGGGGGGGATACGCAGTATTTT.